This T cell receptor beta chain was identified during a study of blood T cell repertoires in COVID-19. The data were produced by immunoSEQ multiplex PCR, yet TCRdb's version contains in-frame clones alone and is incomplete. Seen here are roughly 250,000 clones, more than 70% observed once, and the top ten hold approximately 9%. Germline V CDR1 and CDR2: SGHRS, YFSETQ. V was cut by 0 bases and J by 1 base, with 17 bases left in between. The CDR3 runs 18 residues. This clonotype was obtained from a man aged 40-50 years with active or convalescent COVID-19. The chain joins TRBV5-1 to TRBJ2-1; D is perhaps TRBD2 (6 bases). What was sequenced was peripheral blood. The CDR3 loop reads CASSLVPAGNPSYNEQFF. The CDR3 bases are TGCGCCAGCAGCTTGGTTCCAGCGGGTAACCCTTCCTACAATGAGCAGTTCTTC.